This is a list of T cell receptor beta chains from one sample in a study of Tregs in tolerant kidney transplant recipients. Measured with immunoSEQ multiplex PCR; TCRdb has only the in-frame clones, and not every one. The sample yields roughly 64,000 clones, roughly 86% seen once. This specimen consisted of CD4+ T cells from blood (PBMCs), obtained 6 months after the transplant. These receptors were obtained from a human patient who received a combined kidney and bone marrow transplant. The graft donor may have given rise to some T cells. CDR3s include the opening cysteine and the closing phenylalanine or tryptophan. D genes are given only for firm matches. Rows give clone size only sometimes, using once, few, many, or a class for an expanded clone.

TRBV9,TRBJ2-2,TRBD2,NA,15,CASSPSGGVQEELFF,TGTGCCAGCAGTCCTAGCGGGGGGGTTCAAGAGGAGCTGTTTTTT
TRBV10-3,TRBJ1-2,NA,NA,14,CAISEGVVEGGYTF,TGTGCCATCAGTGAGGGGGTGGTAGAGGGTGGCTACACCTTC
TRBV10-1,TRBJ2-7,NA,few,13,CATPGGLIYEQYF,TGCGCCACCCCAGGGGGACTGATCTACGAGCAGTACTTC
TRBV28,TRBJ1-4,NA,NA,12,CASNGVNEKLFF,TGTGCCAGCAACGGGGTTAATGAAAAACTGTTTTTT
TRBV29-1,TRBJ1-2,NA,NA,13,CSVEGSLEYGYTF,TGCAGCGTTGAGGGTTCCTTGGAGTATGGCTACACCTTC
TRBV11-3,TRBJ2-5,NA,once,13,CASSLLYQETQYF,TGTGCCAGCAGCTTACTATACCAAGAGACCCAGTACTTC
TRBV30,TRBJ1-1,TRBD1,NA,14,CAWGTGVPNTEAFF,TGTGCCTGGGGGACAGGGGTCCCGAACACTGAAGCTTTCTTT
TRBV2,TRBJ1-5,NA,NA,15,CASSVSGGNYQPQHF,TGTGCCAGCAGTGTTTCAGGTGGAAACTATCAGCCCCAGCATTTT
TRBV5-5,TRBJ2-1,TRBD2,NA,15,CASSSRLAGGNEQFF,TGTGCCAGCAGCTCTCGACTAGCGGGGGGCAATGAGCAGTTCTTC
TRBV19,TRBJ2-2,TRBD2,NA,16,CASRTSGIEGTGELFF,TGTGCCAGTAGAACTAGCGGGATAGAAGGAACCGGGGAGCTGTTTTTT
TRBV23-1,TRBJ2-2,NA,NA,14,CASSQTRNTGELFF,TGCGCCAGCAGTCAAACACGGAACACCGGGGAGCTGTTTTTT
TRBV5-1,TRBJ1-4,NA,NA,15,CASSLFRATNEKLFF,TGCGCCAGCAGCTTGTTCAGGGCAACTAATGAAAAACTGTTTTTT
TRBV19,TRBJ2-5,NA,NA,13,CASSVESHWTQYF,TGTGCCAGTAGCGTCGAGTCCCACTGGACCCAGTACTTC
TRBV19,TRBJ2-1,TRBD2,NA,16,CASRGLAGLTYNEQFF,TGTGCCAGTAGGGGACTAGCGGGGCTTACCTACAATGAGCAGTTCTTC
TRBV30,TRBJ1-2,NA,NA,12,CAWSLTPGGYTF,TGTGCCTGGAGCTTAACCCCAGGAGGCTACACCTTC
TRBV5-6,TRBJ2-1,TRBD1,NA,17,CASSLVTGQGLYNEQFF,TGTGCCAGCAGCTTGGTTACGGGACAGGGGCTATACAATGAGCAGTTCTTC
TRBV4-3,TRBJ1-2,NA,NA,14,CASSQRQDHYGYTF,TGCGCCAGCAGCCAAAGACAGGATCACTATGGCTACACCTTC
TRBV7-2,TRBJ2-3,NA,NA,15,CASSWFAGATDTQYF,TGTGCCAGCAGCTGGTTCGCGGGGGCGACAGATACGCAGTATTTT
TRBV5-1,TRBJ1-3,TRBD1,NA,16,CASSFGTGGRGNTIYF,TGCGCCAGCAGCTTCGGGACAGGGGGCCGTGGAAACACCATATATTTT